This T cell receptor beta chain was sequenced for a study of regulatory T cells in long-lasting Graves disease. On the study more broadly: To qualify as persistent, Graves' disease required over 5 years of antithyroid drugs with positive TSH receptor antibodies.

This clonotype was recorded at least ten times. The sample's time point: persistent/refractory GD, antithyroid drugs over 5 years with positive TRAb. TCR sequences were obtained from RNA taken from PBMCs. Construction of the TCR beta libraries employed iRepertoire HTBI primers in conjunction with Arm-PCR of CDR3 regions. TCRdb reprocessed the multiplex PCR reads via MiXCR and lists one record per CDR3 protein. The sample lists around 460,000 distinct CDR3 sequences, 20% to 25% seen once, with under 15% in the top ten. The TCR was taken from a female donor with Graves disease. The specimen comprised peripheral blood mononuclear cells (PBMCs), sampled when the disease was refractory, from a patient treated with antithyroid drugs.

The CDR3 DNA sequence: TGTGCCAGCAGAGCCTCTTCAGCGGGAGAGGAGACCCAGTACTTC. This codes for CASRASSAGEETQYF. The chain recombines TRBV2 with TRBJ2-5, with 8 bases identical to TRBD2. CDR1 is SNHLY and CDR2 is FYNNEI in the germline V gene. The CDR3 runs 15 residues. With V trimmed by 6 bases and J by 5 bases, 11 bases remained unmatched.